One and the same sample provided the 23 T cell receptor beta chains below, sequenced in a study of somatic mutations in cytotoxic T cells in rheumatoid arthritis. Some clones are missing from TCRdb's copy, which holds only in-frame ones; the method was immunoSEQ multiplex PCR. The table records roughly 2,300 clones, almost 85% of them present only once. Sequencing was done on a sample of CD8+ T cells sorted from blood. Every receptor here comes from an adult with rheumatoid arthritis.

This clone has a single count. This rearrangement joins TRBV4-1 to TRBJ2-1, with TRBD1 identical over 8 bases. The CDR3 sequence is 16 residues long. Germline CDR1 and CDR2: MGHRA and YSYEKL. V trimming: 5 bases; J trimming: 3 bases; junction bases outside the gene matches: 9. The CDR3 reads CASSTRTGGNYNEQFF. In nucleotides, the CDR3 is TGCGCCAGCAGCACGAGAACAGGGGGAAACTACAATGAGCAGTTCTTC.

V gene TRBV11-2 combines with J gene TRBJ1-3; no clear D. The V end was cut by 5 bases, the J end by 3 bases, with 8 bases between. The germline gives CDR1 SGHAT, CDR2 FQNNGV. The CDR3 runs 13 residues. The CDR3 reads CASSEAFGNTIYF. The CDR3 region has the DNA TGTGCCAGCAGCGAGGCTTTTGGAAACACCATATATTTT.

The gene calls are TRBV25-1 and TRBJ1-2; no reliable D call. The CDR3 runs 16 residues. The V gene lost 1 base and the J gene lost 5 bases, with 17 bases spanning the gap. CDR1 is MGHDK and CDR2 is SYGVNS in the germline V gene. The CDR3 DNA follows: TGTGCCAGCAGTGAATGGAACTCCCGGGAGGGATATGGCTACACCTTC. Its translation is CASSEWNSREGYGYTF.

The chain links TRBV7-9 to TRBJ2-5, with 8 bases fitting TRBD2. The V gene end was trimmed by 2 bases and the J gene end by 4 bases; junction bases not matched to a gene: 6. This CDR3 contains 15 residues. Germline V gene sequence: CDR1 SEHNR, CDR2 FQNEAQ (reference sequence). DNA for the CDR3: TGTGCCAGCAGCTTATACGGGGGGGCCGGAGAGACCCAGTACTTC. Protein: CASSLYGGAGETQYF.

The DNA of the CDR3 is TGTGCCAGCAGCGTGACAGGGTGGGGGAACACTGAAGCTTTCTTT. Translating gives CASSVTGWGNTEAFF. The V gene is TRBV9, the J gene TRBJ1-1, with 7 bases matching TRBD1. This CDR3 region has 15 residues. V trimming: 2 bases; J trimming: 1 base; junction bases outside the gene matches: 5. Looked up from germline, CDR1 is SGDLS and CDR2 is YYNGEE.

The V call is TRBV15, the J call TRBJ2-5, with TRBD1 matching 7 bases. Trimming removed 9 bases from V and 1 base from J; junction bases left unmatched: 14. Germline V gene data show CDR1 as LNHNV and CDR2 as YYDKDF (reference sequence). The CDR3 is made up of 16 amino acids. The CDR3 protein is CATNGGAGGLQETQYF. The CDR3 nucleotides are TGTGCCACAAATGGTGGGGCAGGGGGTCTCCAAGAGACCCAGTACTTC.

In its sample, this clone was seen once. The gene calls are TRBV2 and TRBJ1-2; TRBD1 might be the D (5 bases). The CDR3 is 15 residues long. Germline lookup yields CDR1 SNHLY and CDR2 FYNNEI. V was shortened by 0 bases and J by 4 bases, with 12 bases between the two germline ends. CDR3: CASSEAGGGGYGYTF. In DNA form, the CDR3 reads TGTGCCAGCAGTGAAGCGGGCGGGGGAGGCTATGGCTACACCTTC.

This clone has just one count. The chain uses TRBV4-1 and TRBJ2-7; 9 bases match TRBD1. J gave up 3 bases and V 0 bases, and 6 bases lay outside the gene matches. The V gene's germline CDR1 is MGHRA and CDR2 YSYEKL. The CDR3 extends over 16 amino acids. DNA of the CDR3: TGCGCCAGCAGCCAAGATCAGGGGACAGGGTACTACGAGCAGTACTTC. It is translated as CASSQDQGTGYYEQYF.

The chain joins TRBV19 to TRBJ1-6; TRBD1 matches 7 bases. The junction had 9 bases not matched to a gene; V was cut back by 3 bases and J by 10 bases. Germline loops: CDR1 LNHDA, CDR2 SQIVND (reference sequence). This CDR3 is 15 amino acids long. This CDR3 is CASSIRGARGSPLHF. For the CDR3, the DNA is TGTGCCAGTAGTATTAGGGGGGCCAGGGGGTCACCCCTCCACTTT.

J is TRBJ1-6 and V is TRBV4-1; tentative D call: TRBD1 (5 bases). The germline CDR1 and CDR2 sequences are MGHRA and YSYEKL. The CDR3 extends over 15 amino acids. Trimming left V 4 bases short and J 9 bases short, with 16 bases between. Here the CDR3 DNA reads TGCGCCAGCAGCCCCTTGCAGGGTAAGGGTTCACCCCTCCACTTT. Residues: CASSPLQGKGSPLHF.

The chain employs TRBV4-1 and TRBJ2-7; D could derive from TRBD1 or TRBD2 (6 bases each). V gave up 0 bases and J gave up 2 bases, with 11 bases separating them. The CDR3 length is 15 residues. The V gene's germline CDR1 is MGHRA and CDR2 YSYEKL. The CDR3 loop reads CASSQDGGPTYEQYF. The CDR3 DNA reads TGCGCCAGCAGCCAAGATGGGGGGCCAACCTACGAGCAGTACTTC.

V and J are TRBV2 and TRBJ1-6; 8 positions agree with TRBD1. Germline V gene sequence: CDR1 SNHLY, CDR2 FYNNEI. J gave up 3 bases and V 3 bases, and 4 bases lay outside the gene matches. This CDR3 has 16 residues. This chain's CDR3 is CASSEGQADYNSPLHF. CDR3 sequence (DNA): TGTGCCAGCAGTGAGGGACAGGCCGACTATAATTCACCCCTCCACTTT.

The V call is TRBV6-4, the J call TRBJ2-1, with 9 positions matching TRBD2. Looked up from germline, CDR1 is MRHNA and CDR2 is SNTAGT. The trim removed 0 bases at V and 10 bases at J, leaving 7 bases unmatched. The CDR3 spans 15 residues. CDR3 sequence reads: CASSDSAGGTKEQFF. The DNA for the CDR3 is TGTGCCAGCAGTGACTCTGCGGGGGGGACTAAGGAGCAGTTCTTC.

The V and J genes are TRBV7-6 and TRBJ1-1; D is unclear. Between the trimmed V and J ends, which lost 1 base and 0 bases, there was a span of 9 bases. The germline V gene has CDR1 SGHVS and CDR2 FNYEAQ. This CDR3 has 15 residues. CDR3 residues: CASSLGSNMNTEAFF. The CDR3 nucleotides are TGTGCCAGCAGCTTAGGATCCAACATGAACACTGAAGCTTTCTTT.

J is TRBJ2-3 and V is TRBV7-6; TRBD1 might be the D (5 bases). The germline gives CDR1 SGHVS, CDR2 FNYEAQ. Trimming cost V 6 bases and J 3 bases, with 7 bases left between them. The length of the CDR3 is 12 residues. The chain's CDR3 is CASSQGTDTQYF. CDR3 DNA sequence: TGTGCCAGCAGTCAGGGTACAGATACGCAGTATTTT. The full variable domain, with the rest looked up from reference TRBV7-6 and TRBJ2-3, is GAGVSQSPRYKVTKRGQDVALRCDPISGHVSLYWYRQALGQGPEFLTYFNYEAQQDKSGLPNDRFSAERPEGSISTLTIQRTEQRDSAMYRCASSQGTDTQYFGPGTRLTVL.

J is TRBJ1-2 and V is TRBV7-8, with TRBD1 matching 9 bases. The CDR3 runs 14 residues. Germline V gives CDR1 SGHVS, CDR2 FQNEAQ. The J segment lost 5 bases and the V segment lost 1 base, leaving 2 bases of the junction unmatched. CDR3 DNA: TGTGCCAGCAGCTTAGAAGGGACAGGGTATGGCTACACCTTC. This translates into CASSLEGTGYGYTF.

V and J are TRBV29-1 and TRBJ2-7, with D unresolved. The CDR3 covers 13 residues. In germline, CDR1 is SQVTM, CDR2 ANQGSEA. V lost 1 base and J 0 bases, leaving 7 bases between the germline ends. The CDR3 spells CSVEGQDSYEQYF. The CDR3 DNA reads TGCAGCGTTGAAGGCCAGGACTCCTACGAGCAGTACTTC.

This clone has just a few counts. The CDR3 here is CASSPRTGLNTEAFF. As DNA, the CDR3 is TGTGCCAGCAGCCCCCGGACAGGCCTTAACACTGAAGCTTTCTTT. The chain couples TRBV9 to TRBJ1-1; 7 positions match TRBD1. The junction had 8 bases not matched to a gene; V was cut back by 4 bases and J by 2 bases. The CDR3 has 15 amino acids. CDR1 is SGDLS and CDR2 is YYNGEE in the germline V gene. Full variable domain (rest looked up from reference TRBV9 and TRBJ1-1): DSGVTQTPKHLITATGQRVTLRCSPRSGDLSVYWYQQSLDQGLQFLIQYYNGEERAKGNILERFSAQQFPDLHSELNLSSLELGDSALYFCASSPRTGLNTEAFFGQGTRLTVV.

The gene calls are TRBV10-3 and TRBJ2-7, with TRBD2 matching over 16 bases. J lost 4 bases, V lost 6 bases, and 6 bases had no gene match. Germline values: CDR1 ENHRY, CDR2 SYGVKD. The CDR3 totals 16 residues. As DNA, the CDR3 is TGTGCCATCAGCCCCGGGACTAGCGGGGGGGCGTACGAGCAGTACTTC. Protein product: CAISPGTSGGAYEQYF.

To note about this clone: One junction end disagrees with the germline gene, perhaps due to a read error. Within the sample, other DNA sequences also encode this same CDR3. The chain links TRBV7-8 to TRBJ1-5; weak D call: TRBD1 (6 bases). Germline values: CDR1 SGHVS, CDR2 FQNEAQ. The CDR3 is made up of 15 amino acids. The CDR3, as DNA: TGCGCCAGCAGATCGTCGGGACAAAGCAATCAGCCCCAGCATTTT. Translation: CASRSSGQSNQPQHF.

V and J are TRBV27 and TRBJ1-4, with D uncertain. The CDR3 is made up of 13 amino acids. In germline, CDR1 is MNHEY, CDR2 SMNVEV (reference sequence). Deletions cut 6 bases from V and 7 bases from J, with 12 bases between. The DNA of the CDR3 is TGTGCCAGCAGAGGAAATCTGGGTGAAAAACTGTTTTTT. Encoded protein: CASRGNLGEKLFF.

This clone counts as large (0.1 to 1%). The chain carries TRBV27 and TRBJ2-6; tentatively, D is TRBD2 (7 bases). Germline assignment: CDR1 MNHEY and CDR2 SMNVEV (reference sequence). CDR3 length: 18 amino acids. Trimming removed 3 bases from V and 3 bases from J, with 18 bases in between. CDR3 residues: CASSFRRSGGLGANVLTF. The CDR3 DNA is TGTGCCAGCAGTTTCCGCCGGTCCGGGGGGCTTGGGGCCAACGTCCTGACTTTC.

This clone was recorded only once. The V gene is TRBV7-8, the J gene TRBJ2-1; TRBD1 might be the D (6 bases). The CDR3 has 15 residues. Germline-derived CDR1 and CDR2 are SGHVS and FQNEAQ. V was pared by 5 bases and J by 1 base, with 12 bases between. The CDR3 DNA reads TGTGCCAGCAGCACAGCACAGGGATCCTACAATGAGCAGTTCTTC. This gives the protein CASSTAQGSYNEQFF. The variable domain in full, with the rest retrieved from reference TRBV7-8 and TRBJ2-1, is GAGVSQSPRYKVAKRGQDVALRCDPISGHVSLFWYQQALGQGPEFLTYFQNEAQLDKSGLPSDRFFAERPEGSVSTLKIQRTQQEDSAVYLCASSTAQGSYNEQFFGPGTRLTVL.